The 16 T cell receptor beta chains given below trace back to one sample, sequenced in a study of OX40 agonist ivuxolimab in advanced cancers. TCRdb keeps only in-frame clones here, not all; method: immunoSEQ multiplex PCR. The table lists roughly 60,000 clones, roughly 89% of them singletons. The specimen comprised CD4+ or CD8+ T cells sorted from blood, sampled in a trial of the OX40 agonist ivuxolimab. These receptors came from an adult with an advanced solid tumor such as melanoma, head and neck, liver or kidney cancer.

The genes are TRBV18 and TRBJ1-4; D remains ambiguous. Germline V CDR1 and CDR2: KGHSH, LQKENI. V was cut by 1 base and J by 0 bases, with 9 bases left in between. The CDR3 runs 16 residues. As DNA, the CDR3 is TGTGCCAGCTCACCACAGCTTACCGCAACTAATGAAAAACTGTTTTTT. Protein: CASSPQLTATNEKLFF.

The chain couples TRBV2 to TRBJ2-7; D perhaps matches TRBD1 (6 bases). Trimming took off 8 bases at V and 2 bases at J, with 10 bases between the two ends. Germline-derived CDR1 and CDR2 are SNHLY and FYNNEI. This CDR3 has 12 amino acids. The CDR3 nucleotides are TGTGCCAGCCAGGACAGCCCCTACGAGCAGTACTTC. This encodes CASQDSPYEQYF.

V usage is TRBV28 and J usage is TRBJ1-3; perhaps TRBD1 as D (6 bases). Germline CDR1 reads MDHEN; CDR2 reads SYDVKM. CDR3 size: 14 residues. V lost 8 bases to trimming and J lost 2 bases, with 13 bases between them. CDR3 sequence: CASVSGAAGNTIYF. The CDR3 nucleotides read TGTGCCAGCGTTTCGGGGGCGGCTGGAAACACCATATATTTT.

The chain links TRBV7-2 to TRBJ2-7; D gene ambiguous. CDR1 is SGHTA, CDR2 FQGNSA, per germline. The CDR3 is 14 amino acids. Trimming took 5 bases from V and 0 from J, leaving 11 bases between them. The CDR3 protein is CASSPDSISYEQYF. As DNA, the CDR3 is TGTGCCAGCAGCCCAGACTCCATCTCCTACGAGCAGTACTTC.

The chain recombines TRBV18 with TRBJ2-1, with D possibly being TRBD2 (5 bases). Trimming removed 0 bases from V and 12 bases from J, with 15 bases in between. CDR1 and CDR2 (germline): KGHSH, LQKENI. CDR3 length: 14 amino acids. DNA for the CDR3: TGTGCCAGCTCACCACCGGACCCGCGGGTGGTGCAGTTCTTC. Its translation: CASSPPDPRVVQFF.

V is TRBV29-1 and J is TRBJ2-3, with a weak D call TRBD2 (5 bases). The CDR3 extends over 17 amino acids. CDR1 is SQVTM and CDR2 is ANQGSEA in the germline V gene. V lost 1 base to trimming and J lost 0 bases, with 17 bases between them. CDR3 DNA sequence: TGCAGCGTTGAAGGAGTAGTGGGGAGATCTAGCACAGATACGCAGTATTTT. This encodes CSVEGVVGRSSTDTQYF.

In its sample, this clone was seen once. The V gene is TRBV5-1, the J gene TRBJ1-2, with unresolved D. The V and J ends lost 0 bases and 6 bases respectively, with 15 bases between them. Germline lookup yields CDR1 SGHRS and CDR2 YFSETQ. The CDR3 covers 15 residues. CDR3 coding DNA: TGCGCCAGCAGCTTGGCCGGGCGAAGTACTGATGGCTACACCTTC. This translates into CASSLAGRSTDGYTF.

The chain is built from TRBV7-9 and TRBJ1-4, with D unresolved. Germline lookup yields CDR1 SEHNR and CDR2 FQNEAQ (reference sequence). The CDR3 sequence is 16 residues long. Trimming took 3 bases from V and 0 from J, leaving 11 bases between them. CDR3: CASSFGRGPTNEKLFF. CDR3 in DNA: TGTGCCAGCAGCTTCGGGAGAGGTCCAACTAATGAAAAACTGTTTTTT.

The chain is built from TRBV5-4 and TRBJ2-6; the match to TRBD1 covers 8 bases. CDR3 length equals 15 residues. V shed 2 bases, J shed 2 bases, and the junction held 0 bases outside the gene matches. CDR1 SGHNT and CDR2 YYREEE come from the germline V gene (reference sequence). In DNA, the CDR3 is TGTGCCAGCAGCTTCAGGGGGCCTGGGGCCAACGTCCTGACTTTC. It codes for CASSFRGPGANVLTF. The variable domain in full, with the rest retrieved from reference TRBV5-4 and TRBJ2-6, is ETGVTQSPTHLIKTRGQQVTLRCSSQSGHNTVSWYQQALGQGPQFIFQYYREEENGRGNFPPRFSGLQFPNYSSELNVNALELDDSALYLCASSFRGPGANVLTFGAGSRLTVL.

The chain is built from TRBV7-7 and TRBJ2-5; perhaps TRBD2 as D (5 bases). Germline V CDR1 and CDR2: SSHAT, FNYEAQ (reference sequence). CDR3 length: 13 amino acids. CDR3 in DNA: TGTGCTAGCGCTTTTAGGACGAAAGAGACCCAGTACTTC. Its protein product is CASAFRTKETQYF.

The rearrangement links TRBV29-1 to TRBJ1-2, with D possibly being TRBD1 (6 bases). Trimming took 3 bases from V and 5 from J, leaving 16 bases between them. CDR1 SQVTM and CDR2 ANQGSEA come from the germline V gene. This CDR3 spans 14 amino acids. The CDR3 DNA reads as TGCAGCGTTGATTCGACCGGGACAACTTATGGCTACACCTTC. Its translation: CSVDSTGTTYGYTF.

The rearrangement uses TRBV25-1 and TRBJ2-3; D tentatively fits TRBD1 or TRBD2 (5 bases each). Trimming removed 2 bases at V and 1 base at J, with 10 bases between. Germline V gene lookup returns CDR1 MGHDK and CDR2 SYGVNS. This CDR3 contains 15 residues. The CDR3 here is CASSEPGPRTDTQYF. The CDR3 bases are TGTGCCAGCAGTGAACCGGGACCCCGCACAGATACGCAGTATTTT.

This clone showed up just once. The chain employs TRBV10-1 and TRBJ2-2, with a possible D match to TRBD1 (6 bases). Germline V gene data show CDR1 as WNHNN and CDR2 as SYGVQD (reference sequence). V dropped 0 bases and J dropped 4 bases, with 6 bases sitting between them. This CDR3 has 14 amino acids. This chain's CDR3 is CASSESGGTGELFF. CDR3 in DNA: TGCGCCAGCAGTGAGTCAGGGGGCACCGGGGAGCTGTTTTTT.

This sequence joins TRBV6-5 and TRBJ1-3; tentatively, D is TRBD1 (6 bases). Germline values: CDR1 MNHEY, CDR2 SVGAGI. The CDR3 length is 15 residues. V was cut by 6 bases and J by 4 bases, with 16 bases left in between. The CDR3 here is CASSPGESFGNTIYF. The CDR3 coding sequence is TGTGCCAGCAGCCCAGGGGAGTCATTCGGAAACACCATATATTTT.

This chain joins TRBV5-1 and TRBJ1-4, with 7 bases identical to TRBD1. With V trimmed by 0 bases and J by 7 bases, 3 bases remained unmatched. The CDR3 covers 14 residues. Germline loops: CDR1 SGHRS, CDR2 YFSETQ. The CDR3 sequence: CASSLGQGGEKLFF. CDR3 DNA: TGCGCCAGCAGCTTGGGACAGGGTGGTGAAAAACTGTTTTTT.

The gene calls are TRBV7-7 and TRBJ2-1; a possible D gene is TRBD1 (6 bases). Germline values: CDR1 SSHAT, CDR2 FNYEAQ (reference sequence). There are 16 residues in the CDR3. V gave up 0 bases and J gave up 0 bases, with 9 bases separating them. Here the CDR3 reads CASSLAPDSSYNEQFF. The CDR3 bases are TGTGCCAGCAGCTTAGCCCCGGACAGCTCCTACAATGAGCAGTTCTTC.